These T cell receptor beta chains were read from a single sample in a study of CD8 T cells in ankylosing spondylitis. TCRdb re-analysed the 5' RACE reads in MiXCR, keeping a single row per CDR3 protein. The repertoire holds 350,000 to 450,000 distinct CDR3 sequences, with more than 25% as singletons. Sequencing was performed on blood, either unsorted or a sorted T cell fraction (not recorded which). These receptor sequences come from a male donor with ankylosing spondylitis. The CDR3 runs from the conserved cysteine through the conserved F or W. D genes are given only for firm matches. The size of a clone is reported for some rows only, either as once, few or many, or as a class for expanded clones.

TRBJ2-2 TRBV29-1 few . TGCAGCGTTGATAGGGATGGGACCGGGGAGCTGTTTTTT CSVDRDGTGELFF
TRBJ2-1 TRBV12-3/TRBV12-4 few TRBD2 TGTGCCAGCCGCCCACCGGGACTAGCGTATTACAATGAGCAGTTCTTC CASRPPGLAYYNEQFF
TRBJ1-3 TRBV20-1 . . TGCAGTGCCCGGATGTTCTCTGGAAACACCATATATTTT CSARMFSGNTIYF
TRBJ1-1 TRBV7-9 . . TGTGCCAGCAGCTTAGTGGAGACTGAAGCTTTCTTT CASSLVETEAFF
TRBJ1-1 TRBV29-1 few TRBD1 TGCAGCGTTGGGACAGGGATGAACACTGAAGCTTTCTTT CSVGTGMNTEAFF
TRBJ2-1 TRBV7-6 . . TGTGCCAGCAGCTCCCAGGACTATGAGCAGTTCTTC CASSSQDYEQFF
TRBJ2-1 TRBV5-1 . . TGCGCCAGCAGCCTCGCATTACTGGGTGAGCAGTTCTTC CASSLALLGEQFF
TRBJ2-5 TRBV5-1 few TRBD2 TGCGCCAGCAGCTCGGGAGGTACCCAAGAGACCCAGTACTTC CASSSGGTQETQYF
TRBJ2-3 TRBV3-1 once TRBD2 TGTGCCAGCAGCCTCCTAGCGGGAGCAGATACGCAGTATTTT CASSLLAGADTQYF
TRBJ1-5 TRBV20-1 few . TGCAGTGCTAGAGATGGCTCGGCGGGGAATCAGCCCCAGCATTTT CSARDGSAGNQPQHF
TRBJ1-1 TRBV27 few . TGTGCCAGCAGGCAAACAGGGATTAACACTGAAGCTTTCTTT CASRQTGINTEAFF
TRBJ1-1 TRBV4-1 few TRBD1 TGCGCCAGCAGCCAAGATCCGAGACAGGGGTACTACACTGAAGCTTTCTTT CASSQDPRQGYYTEAFF
TRBJ2-1 TRBV27 many . TGTGCCAGCAGGGCAGCGGGTTTTAGTAATGAGCAGTTCTTC CASRAAGFSNEQFF
TRBJ2-1 TRBV29-1 many . TGCAGCGTTGAAGATAGCGCGGTCTCCTACAATGAGCAGTTCTTC CSVEDSAVSYNEQFF
TRBJ2-3 TRBV15 . . TGTGCCACCAGCAGAGATAACCGGGCTAGCACAGATACGCAGTATTTT CATSRDNRASTDTQYF
TRBJ2-3 TRBV29-1 . . TGCAGCGTTGATCCGGGTAGCACAGATACGCAGTATTTT CSVDPGSTDTQYF
TRBJ1-2 TRBV2 few . TGTGCCAGCCAGCCGCGGCCCCCCTATGGCTACACCTTC CASQPRPPYGYTF
TRBJ2-3 TRBV29-1 many . TGCAGCGTTCGATTAGATACGCAGTATTTT CSVRLDTQYF
TRBJ1-5 TRBV27 . . TGTGCCAGCAGTTTATTTTGGCTGGGGAGCAATCAGCCCCAGCATTTT CASSLFWLGSNQPQHF
TRBJ2-3 TRBV20-1 . TRBD2 TGCAGTGCTCTTGGACTAGCCCAGACCACAGATACGCAGTATTTT CSALGLAQTTDTQYF
TRBJ2-1 TRBV5-6 . TRBD2 TGTGCCAGCAGCTCGGGACTAGTTCTCTATGAGCAGTTCTTC CASSSGLVLYEQFF
TRBJ1-4 TRBV25-1 . TRBD1 TGTGCCAGCAGTGTTATGACAGGGCCAGGTGAAAAACTGTTTTTT CASSVMTGPGEKLFF
TRBJ2-3 TRBV4-1 . . TGCGCCAGCAGCCAAGAGGATGACGGGGCCCGTAGCACAGATACGCAGTATTTT CASSQEDDGARSTDTQYF
TRBJ1-2 TRBV6-6 . . TGTGTCGCGGGACATAACTATGGCTACACCTTC CVAGHNYGYTF